The next 5 T cell receptor beta chains were all read from a single sample in a study of T cell responses to AZD1222 COVID-19 vaccine. Profiled with immunoSEQ multiplex PCR; TCRdb holds only in-frame clones, not every one. The repertoire holds tens of thousands of clones, with approximately 89% as singletons. The sample here was peripheral blood, taken on day 0 of MenACWY control vaccination. These receptors came from an adult in good health.

This rearrangement joins TRBV10-1 to TRBJ1-4, with 8 positions matching TRBD1. The V gene's germline CDR1 is WNHNN and CDR2 SYGVQD (reference sequence). The CDR3 extends over 15 amino acids. The V segment lost 6 bases and the J segment 4 bases; nucleotides outside the gene matches: 7. The CDR3 DNA is TGCGCCAGCAGCGCCGGGACAGGCCGTAATGAAAAACTGTTTTTT. This encodes CASSAGTGRNEKLFF.

For the CDR3, the DNA is TGTGCCAGCAGCTTAGGGCCGGGACTAGCGGAGAGCACCGGGGAGCTGTTTTTT. It encodes CASSLGPGLAESTGELFF. The V call is TRBV7-3, the J call TRBJ2-2; 11 bases fit TRBD2. Per the germline V gene, CDR1 is SGHTA and CDR2 is FQGTGA. This CDR3 is built from 18 residues. The junction had 9 bases not matched to a gene; V was cut back by 2 bases and J by 4 bases.

This clone was detected only once. V gene TRBV28 combines with J gene TRBJ1-2; TRBD1 matches at 8 bases. Germline lookup yields CDR1 MDHEN and CDR2 SYDVKM. The CDR3 totals 16 residues. The J segment lost 6 bases and the V segment lost 4 bases, leaving 13 bases of the junction unmatched. CDR3 nucleotide sequence: TGTGCCAGCAGTTCATTAGTCTTGACAGGGGCCGATGGCTACACCTTC. It encodes CASSSLVLTGADGYTF.

The chain links TRBV5-1 to TRBJ2-7; D not resolved. Trimming pared 4 bases from V and 7 bases from J, leaving 18 bases between. Per germline, CDR1 SGHRS and CDR2 YFSETQ. This CDR3 region has 14 residues. The CDR3 reads CASSTRRASGEQYF. CDR3 coding DNA: TGCGCCAGCAGCACACGACGGGCGTCTGGGGAGCAGTACTTC.

The chain carries TRBV5-5 and TRBJ1-2, with D uncertain. The CDR3 is made up of 14 amino acids. Germline V gene data show CDR1 as SGHKS and CDR2 as YYEKEE (reference sequence). Trimming stripped 2 bases from V and 2 bases from J, with 10 bases between. The CDR3 spells CASSFQADNYGYTF. CDR3 DNA: TGTGCCAGCAGCTTTCAGGCAGACAACTATGGCTACACCTTC.